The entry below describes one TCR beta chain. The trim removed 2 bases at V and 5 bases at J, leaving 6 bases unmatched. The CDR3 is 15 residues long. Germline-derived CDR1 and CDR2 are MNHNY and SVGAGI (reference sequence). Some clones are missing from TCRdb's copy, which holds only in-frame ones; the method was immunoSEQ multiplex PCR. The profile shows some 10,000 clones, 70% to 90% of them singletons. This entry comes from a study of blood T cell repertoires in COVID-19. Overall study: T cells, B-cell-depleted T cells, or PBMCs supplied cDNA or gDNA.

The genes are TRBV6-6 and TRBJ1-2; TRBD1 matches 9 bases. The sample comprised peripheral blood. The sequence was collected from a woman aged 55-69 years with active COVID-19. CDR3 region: CASSYGQGPQYGYTF. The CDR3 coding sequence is TGTGCCAGCAGTTACGGACAGGGGCCTCAGTATGGCTACACCTTC.